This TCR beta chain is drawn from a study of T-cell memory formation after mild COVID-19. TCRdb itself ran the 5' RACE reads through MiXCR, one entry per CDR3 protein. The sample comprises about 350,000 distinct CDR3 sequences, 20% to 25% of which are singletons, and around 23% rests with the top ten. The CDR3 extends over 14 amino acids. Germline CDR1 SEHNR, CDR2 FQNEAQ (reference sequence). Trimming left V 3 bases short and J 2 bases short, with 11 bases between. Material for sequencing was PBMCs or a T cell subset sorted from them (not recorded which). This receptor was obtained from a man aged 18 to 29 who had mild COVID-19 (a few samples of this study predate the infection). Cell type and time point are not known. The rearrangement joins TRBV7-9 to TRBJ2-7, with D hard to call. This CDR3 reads CASSFFAPPYEQYV. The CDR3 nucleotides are TGTGCCAGCAGCTTCTTCGCGCCCCCCTACGAGCAGTACGTC.